This T cell receptor (beta chain) was retrieved from a study of blood T cell repertoires in COVID-19. CDR1 is LNHDA and CDR2 is SQIVND in the germline V gene (reference sequence). V gave up 1 base and J gave up 5 bases, with 11 bases separating them. CDR3 length: 14 residues. Enrolment of Seattle patients took place during active infection, and they were followed longitudinally. Generated by immunoSEQ multiplex PCR, the TCRdb table keeps only in-frame clones and is missing some. The sample records some 520,000 clones, 85% to 90% being singletons. The J gene is TRBJ2-5, the V gene TRBV19; possibly TRBD1 for D (7 bases). The sequence came from a young man with COVID-19, enrolled during active disease. Source material: peripheral blood. The CDR3 DNA is TGTGCCAGTAGTATAGCCGCAGGGGGGGAGACCCAGTACTTC. Amino acid sequence: CASSIAAGGETQYF.